The rows below give T cell receptor beta chains drawn from one sample of a study of molecular identifiers for immune sequencing clone quantification. In TCRdb, the PCR reads were re-called with MiXCR into one record per CDR3 protein. Of approximately 680,000 distinct CDR3 sequences detected, around 25% appear once; the ten largest clones hold roughly 0.83%. Sample: naive CD8+ T cells from blood, with Jurkat cell RNA spiked in. The receptors originated from a human donor in good health. Some libraries in this study had Jurkat cell RNA spiked in. The conserved cysteine and the conserved F or W are not part of the CDR3 here.

cdr3_length j_call v_call cdr3_aa
14 . TRBV12-3/TRBV12-4 ASSIPSWGSTDTQH
12 TRBJ1-5 TRBV29-1 SVGGGASNQPQH
13 TRBJ2-7 TRBV6-2/TRBV6-3 ASRHRDRGSCEQY
13 TRBJ2-7 TRBV20-1 SASFLTGGPYEQY
11 TRBJ1-2 TRBV3-1 ASRGPGAYGYT
13 TRBJ1-4 TRBV2 ASSEGQAAREKLF
12 TRBJ1-1 TRBV6-2/TRBV6-3 ASSRDRGSTEAF
14 TRBJ2-6 TRBV5-3 ARSYRRGPGANVLT
13 TRBJ2-7 TRBV20-1 SARDSARDDREQY
14 TRBJ2-3 TRBV28 ASRAGDDLQEDTQY
14 TRBJ1-3 TRBV7-9 ASSLTTGTGGNTIY
11 TRBJ2-5 TRBV7-9 ASSGTYQEAQY
18 TRBJ2-7 TRBV6-4 ASSDIWWTSGSLRSYEQY
11 TRBJ2-3 TRBV6-2/TRBV6-3 ASSYLELDTQY
16 TRBJ2-1 TRBV27 ASSPTQGLAGAYNEQF
10 TRBJ2-5 TRBV12-3/TRBV12-4 ASSPRYETQY
16 TRBJ2-6 TRBV7-9 ASSLVPGSLSGANVLT
14 TRBJ1-3 TRBV2 ASSEGALTSGNTIY
12 TRBJ1-2 TRBV5-1 ASSLLDISYGYT
13 TRBJ2-5 TRBV10-1 ASSDPAVGQETQY
13 TRBJ2-7 TRBV28 ASSTLTGPSYEQY
15 TRBJ2-1 TRBV4-3 ASSQDRGTSVYNEQF
14 TRBJ2-7 TRBV7-6 ASSLAPAESSYEQY
13 TRBJ2-2 TRBV27 ASSLEGRLTGELF
12 TRBJ1-2 TRBV10-3 AISGQGEVYGYT
15 TRBJ1-5 TRBV4-1 ASSQVEVGRNNQPQH
14 TRBJ2-3 TRBV4-3 ASSQEERASTDTQY
12 TRBJ1-1 TRBV27 ASSLLRKNTEAF
14 TRBJ2-1 TRBV7-9 ASSSPLAGPNNAQF
12 TRBJ2-1 TRBV4-1 ASSQTRQGHEQF
14 TRBJ1-1 TRBV14 ASSPPRTGWSTEAF
10 TRBJ2-7 TRBV7-9 ASSPFGYEQY
15 TRBJ2-1 TRBV15 ATSRDVELKPYNEQF